This TCR beta chain comes out of a study of Ad26.COV2.S vaccination and SARS-CoV-2 variants (dated by TCRdb to about 2021). Regarding the study in general: Donors in the vaccine arm were drawn from COV1001, a phase I-IIa trial of Ad26.COV2.S in healthy adults that was multicentre, randomized, double-blind and placebo-controlled. Ad26.COV2.S was administered intramuscularly at 5 x 10^10 or 1 x 10^11 viral particles, either as a single shot or as two shots given 56 days apart. TCRbeta repertoire sequencing served as the tool for gauging how specific and how broad the SARS-CoV-2-reactive T cell receptors were following Ad26.COV2.S vaccination. A total of roughly 32 samples were included in the TCR-sequenced set, comprising around 19 Ad26.COV2.S vaccine recipients, 5 placebo recipients and 8 SARS-CoV-2 convalescent individuals. Participants in the trial were split at random into five groups of five each, receiving low-dose or high-dose Ad26.COV2.S once or twice, or else placebo on both occasions. Investigators remained blinded to trial group allocation during experiments and outcome assessment. Beyond this particular receptor, the publication reports: Spike-specific TCR breadth was higher in Ad26.COV2.S recipients than in placebo recipients (P = 0.0014). After vaccination, substantial breadth of spike-specific CD8+ and CD4+ T cell responses was reported. The study lacked the statistical power to compare responses across vaccine doses or regimens. The authors noted that the TCR breadth and depth analyses may have underestimated total T cell responses. Vaccine and placebo recipients had similar non-spike TCR breadth, a finding consistent with the vaccine containing only spike.

The sample's treatment or condition label, in plain terms: approximately 18 received Ad26.COV2.S at low or high dose, single or two shots; 5 received placebo; per-sample allocation not given. Repertoires of vaccine and placebo recipients were sequenced from samples taken on day 63 after the first injection. Between 29 July and 7 August 2020, Cohort 1b enrolled about 27 adults aged 18-55 years at one site in Boston, USA. Ad26.COV2.S consisted of a replication-incompetent adenovirus type 26 vector by which a prefusion-stabilized SARS-CoV-2 spike protein from the original Wuhan strain was expressed. About this clone: There is no known antigen for this receptor. Base qualities are not at hand, and no much larger clone is one base apart. Other nucleotide sequences from this sample produce the same CDR3.

The CDR3 holds 12 amino acids from the cysteine to the phenylalanine. Of all the DNA, just the CDR3 is kept, 36 bases in frame from base 1. V and J lose 6 bases and 6 bases, and a span of 8 bases separates them. TCRbeta CDR3 regions were sequenced with the immunoSEQ Assay. After extraction, genomic DNA underwent amplification by bias-controlled multiplex PCR, followed by high-throughput sequencing. The paper's data handling went like this. To quantify the absolute abundance of every unique TCRbeta CDR3 region, sequences were collapsed and filtered. T cell fraction was estimated by normalization of TCRbeta template counts to usable DNA, with usable DNA being measured through amplification of reference genes present in all nucleated cells. Repertoire TCRs were annotated as SARS-CoV-2-specific when V gene, CDR3 amino acid sequence and J gene were exactly matched to a known reactive TCR set. MIRA supplied the reference SARS-CoV-2 TCR set, which was filtered for enrichment in COVID-19-positive ImmuneCODE repertoires so that public or cross-reactive TCRs were removed. Based on the MIRA antigens, annotated TCRs were further analysed at the level of specific ORF or position within ORF. Breadth was defined as annotated unique rearrangements over total unique productive rearrangements; depth was the summed frequency of those rearrangements. Two-sided Wilcoxon rank-sum tests were used to compare TCR breadth between groups. TCRdb retrieved this table from immuneACCESS and kept in-frame rearrangements only. Not all clones are present; in checked studies, unresolved V genes account for under half, and no reason is known for the remainder. The V and J calls and clone size were taken over from that table, and D and trimming were inferred from the DNA. Across this sample there are about 350,000 clones, with about 87% seen only once. The ten most abundant clones make up 5.5% to 7% of the sample.

Source: peripheral blood, taken in a trial of Ad26.COV2.S vaccine versus placebo. The chain uses TRBV12-3 or TRBV12-4 and TRBJ2-2, with TRBD1 as a weak D call on 6 bases. The sequence was collected from a person aged 18-65 years who received the Ad26.COV2.S COVID-19 vaccine or a placebo. At the DNA level, the sequence is TGTGCCAGCAGCCGGACAGCCGGGGAGCTGTTTTTT. Its amino acids are CASSRTAGELFF.